The TCR beta chain under discussion was sequenced for a study of blood T cell repertoires in COVID-19. The germline CDR1 and CDR2 sequences are SGHRS and YFSETQ. The germline V and J ends were trimmed by 5 bases and 8 bases, with 14 bases remaining between them. The CDR3 length is 13 residues. TCRdb's table, derived via immunoSEQ multiplex PCR, lists solely in-frame clones and lacks some. Of some 260,000 clones listed, approximately 86% are singletons. The V and J genes are TRBV5-1 and TRBJ2-1, with D maybe TRBD1 (6 bases). The sequence derives from a man at least 80 years old with acute or convalescent COVID-19. Sequenced: peripheral blood. The CDR3: CASRLTGNDEQFF. The CDR3 nucleotides are TGCGCCAGCAGGTTAACAGGGAACGATGAGCAGTTCTTC.